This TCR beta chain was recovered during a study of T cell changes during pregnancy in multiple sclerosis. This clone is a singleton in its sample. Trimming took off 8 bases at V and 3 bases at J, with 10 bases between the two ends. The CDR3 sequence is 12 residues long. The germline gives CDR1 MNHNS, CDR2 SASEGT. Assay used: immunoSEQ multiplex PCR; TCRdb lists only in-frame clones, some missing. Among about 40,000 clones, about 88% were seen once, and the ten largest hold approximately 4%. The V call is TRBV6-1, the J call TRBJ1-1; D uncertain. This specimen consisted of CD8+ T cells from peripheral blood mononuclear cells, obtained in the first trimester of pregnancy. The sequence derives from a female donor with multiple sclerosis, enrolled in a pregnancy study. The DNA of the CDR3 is TGTGCCAGCCCCGCAGGATACACTGAAGCTTTCTTT. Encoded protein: CASPAGYTEAFF.